This T cell receptor (beta chain) was profiled in a study of blood T cell repertoires in COVID-19. On the study more broadly: COVID-19 samples from acute and convalescent phases originated in the United States, Italy and Spain. T cells, B-cell-depleted T cells, or PBMCs supplied cDNA or gDNA.

As handled by the study authors: Reference gene primer amplification in the assay estimated nucleated cell counts. Assay: immunoSEQ multiplex PCR; the TCRdb copy retains only in-frame clones and omits some. V and J calls and clone size are as listed in that table; D and trimming were resolved from the DNA. The table records some 100,000 clones, around 85% of them present only once. The TCR comes from a woman in her seventies with active or convalescent COVID-19. Sequenced: peripheral blood.

CDR3: CASSLQGGNSPLHF. In nucleotides, the CDR3 is TGTGCCAGCAGCCTCCAGGGGGGTAATTCACCCCTCCACTTT. This sequence joins TRBV3-1 (or the pseudogene TRBV3-2) and TRBJ1-6; 7 bases map to TRBD1. Germline V CDR1 and CDR2: LGHDT, YNNKEL (reference sequence). CDR3 size: 14 residues. With V trimmed by 4 bases and J by 6 bases, 3 bases remained unmatched.